Only one count was recorded for the clone carrying this TCR beta chain. The entry originates in a study of blood T cell repertoires in COVID-19. V was clipped by 1 base and J by 10 bases, with 14 bases between them. CDR3 length equals 14 residues. Germline V gives CDR1 LGHDT, CDR2 YNNKEL (reference sequence). The protocol was immunoSEQ multiplex PCR, while the TCRdb copy is restricted to in-frame clones and leaves out a portion. The sample records some 150,000 clones, around 86% being singletons. This chain links TRBV3-1 (or the pseudogene TRBV3-2) with TRBJ2-1; D is unresolved. The sequenced sample consisted of PBMCs or T cells enriched from blood (not recorded which). This receptor was obtained from a man aged 45-60 years who had recovered from COVID-19. The CDR3 protein is CASSQGPAWKEQFF. The CDR3 DNA reads TGTGCCAGCAGCCAAGGCCCAGCGTGGAAAGAGCAGTTCTTC.